Below are 12 T cell receptor beta chains sequenced from a single sample in a study of shared clonotypes between healthy human individuals. Profiling relied on immunoSEQ multiplex PCR, and the TCRdb table lists in-frame clones only, not all of them. Altogether roughly 2.2 million clones are present, approximately 95% being singletons, with the ten largest covering roughly 0.36%. The specimen was naive CD4+ T cells from PBMCs. Subset reported: CD45RA+ positively selected. The origin of the receptors is a man between 18 and 29 years old in good health. Some clones in this sample may be carry-over from other donors' samples.

The DNA for the CDR3 is TGTGCCAGCAGCTTACGTCCGGAGGATCAGCCCCAGCATTTT. It translates to CASSLRPEDQPQHF. V usage is TRBV7-6 and J usage is TRBJ1-5; no clear D gene. The germline V gene encodes CDR1 SGHVS and CDR2 FNYEAQ. The CDR3 totals 14 residues. The ends were cut back, 2 bases at V and 5 bases at J, with 10 bases in the middle.

The V and J genes are TRBV9 and TRBJ1-3; TRBD1 might be the D (5 bases). Deletions cut 4 bases from V and 0 bases from J, with 11 bases between. The CDR3 totals 15 residues. The germline gives CDR1 SGDLS, CDR2 YYNGEE. The CDR3 nucleotides read TGTGCCAGCAGCCCAAGACAGTTCTCTGGAAACACCATATATTTT. The encoded protein is CASSPRQFSGNTIYF.

The rearrangement uses TRBV28 and TRBJ2-7, with a tentative D call TRBD2 (6 bases). The germline V gene encodes CDR1 MDHEN and CDR2 SYDVKM. V was shortened by 7 bases and J by 3 bases, with 16 bases between the two germline ends. The CDR3 length is 14 residues. The CDR3 nucleotides are TGTGCCAGCAATAGTATTGGAGGGGACTACGAGCAGTACTTC. Its protein product is CASNSIGGDYEQYF.

The V call is TRBV18, the J call TRBJ2-3; D unresolved. There are 12 residues in the CDR3. Deletions cut 4 bases from V and 4 bases from J, with 6 bases between. Germline assignment: CDR1 KGHSH and CDR2 LQKENI. This chain's CDR3 is CASSRESDTQYF. The CDR3, as DNA: TGTGCCAGCTCACGAGAGTCAGATACGCAGTATTTT.

In the case of this clone: Other DNA sequences in the sample encode the same CDR3. The CDR3 region is CASSLRGQETQYF. CDR3 sequence (DNA): TGTGCCAGCAGCTTACGGGGTCAAGAGACCCAGTACTTC. V is TRBV7-2 and J is TRBJ2-5, with TRBD2 as a possible D gene (5 bases). Germline V CDR1 and CDR2: SGHTA, FQGNSA. This CDR3 is built from 13 residues. Trimming stripped 2 bases from V and 2 bases from J, with 6 bases between.

The chain employs TRBV9 and TRBJ1-5; no clear D. Trimming took 0 bases from V and 4 from J, leaving 11 bases between them. From germline, CDR1 is SGDLS and CDR2 YYNGEE. There are 15 residues in the CDR3. CDR3 nucleotide sequence: TGTGCCAGCAGCGTAGATCCCAGTGGGAATCAGCCCCAGCATTTT. Protein: CASSVDPSGNQPQHF.

This rearrangement joins TRBV5-1 to TRBJ1-3; 9 nucleotides align to TRBD1. The CDR3 consists of 15 residues. V lost 2 bases to trimming and J lost 8 bases; unmatched junction nucleotides: 8. The germline CDR1 and CDR2 sequences are SGHRS and YFSETQ. This CDR3 reads CASSLTGTGLDTIYF. DNA for the CDR3: TGCGCCAGCAGCTTAACCGGGACAGGGTTGGACACCATATATTTT.

This clone was found once. The chain uses TRBV6-1 and TRBJ2-7; D is possibly TRBD1 (5 bases). CDR3 length: 12 residues. Germline V lookup: CDR1 MNHNS, CDR2 SASEGT. Trimming removed 7 bases at V and 5 bases at J, with 12 bases between. CDR3 DNA sequence: TGTGCCAGCACCCTGACAGCTGACGAGCAGTACTTC. As protein: CASTLTADEQYF.

The rearrangement uses TRBV5-1 and TRBJ2-6; D is perhaps TRBD2 (5 bases). Trimming pared 0 bases from V and 2 bases from J, leaving 9 bases between. The germline V gene has CDR1 SGHRS and CDR2 YFSETQ. This CDR3 is built from 16 residues. DNA of the CDR3: TGCGCCAGCAGCTTGGCCGCCGGGGCTGGGGCCAACGTCCTGACTTTC. Translated, it gives CASSLAAGAGANVLTF.

The V and J genes are TRBV2 and TRBJ2-2; maybe TRBD1 (5 bases). The V and J ends lost 7 bases and 0 bases respectively, with 12 bases between them. Per the germline V gene, CDR1 is SNHLY and CDR2 is FYNNEI. The CDR3 is 15 residues long. The CDR3 region has the DNA TGTGCCAGCACCGAAGGCAGGGCGAACACCGGGGAGCTGTTTTTT. Encoded protein: CASTEGRANTGELFF.

The V and J genes are TRBV5-1 and TRBJ2-2; 12 bases match TRBD2. The CDR3 consists of 15 residues. The trim removed 3 bases at V and 7 bases at J, leaving 4 bases unmatched. Germline CDR1 is SGHRS and CDR2 is YFSETQ. The CDR3 here is CASSSTSGSDGELFF. The CDR3, as DNA: TGCGCCAGCAGCTCGACTAGCGGGAGTGACGGGGAGCTGTTTTTT.

About this clone itself: Germline and junction disagree at one end, which may indicate a read error. The chain's CDR3 is CASSPRAGTESYEQYF. The CDR3 nucleotides are TGTGCCAGCTCCCCACGTGCCGGGACCGAGTCCTACGAGCAGTACTTC. The chain employs TRBV18 and TRBJ2-7; D is perhaps TRBD1 or TRBD2 (5 bases each). This CDR3 region has 16 residues. Germline CDR1 reads KGHSH; CDR2 reads LQKENI.